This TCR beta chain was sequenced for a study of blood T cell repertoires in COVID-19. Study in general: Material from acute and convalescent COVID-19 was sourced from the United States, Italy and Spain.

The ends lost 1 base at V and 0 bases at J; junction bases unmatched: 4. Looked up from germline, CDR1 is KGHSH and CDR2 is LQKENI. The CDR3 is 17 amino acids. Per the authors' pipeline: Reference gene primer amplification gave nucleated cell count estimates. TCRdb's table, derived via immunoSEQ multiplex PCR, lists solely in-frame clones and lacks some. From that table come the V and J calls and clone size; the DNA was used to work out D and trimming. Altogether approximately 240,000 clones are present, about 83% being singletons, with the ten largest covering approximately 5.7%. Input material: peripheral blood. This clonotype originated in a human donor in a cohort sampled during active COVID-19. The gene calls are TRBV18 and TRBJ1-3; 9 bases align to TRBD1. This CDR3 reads CASSPRTGVNSGNTIYF. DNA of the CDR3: TGTGCCAGCTCACCACGGACAGGGGTAAACTCTGGAAACACCATATATTTT.